This TCR beta chain was captured in a study of molecular identifiers for immune sequencing clone quantification. Study in general: Replicates split RNA from around 20,000 or 100,000 naive CD8 cells five ways, and the researchers sequenced four portions.

This clonotype was observed a few times. Trimming took 4 bases from V and 3 from J, leaving 15 bases between them. This CDR3 is 15 amino acids long. From germline, CDR1 is SGHNT and CDR2 YYREEE (reference sequence). Sorting captured naive CD8 T cells as CD8+CD4-CCR7+CD45RA+. TCRdb re-analysed the PCR reads in MiXCR, keeping a single row per CDR3 protein. The sample consists of about 97,000 distinct CDR3 sequences, 30% to 35% of them appearing once. The sequence was collected from a human donor in good health. Some libraries in this study had Jurkat cell RNA spiked in. Sequenced input: naive CD8+ T cells from blood, with Jurkat cell RNA spiked in. As for subset: FACS-sorted CD8+CD4-CCR7+CD45RA+ naive T cells. This chain links TRBV5-4 with TRBJ2-3; D may be TRBD2 (7 bases). The CDR3 loop reads CASSRGEGGTDTQYF. The DNA for the CDR3 is TGTGCCAGCAGCCGTGGGGAGGGGGGGACAGATACGCAGTATTTT.